Shown below are 25 T cell receptor beta chains from a single sample sequenced in a study of memory CD4+ T cells and cytomegalovirus serostatus. Single viable CD3+CD4+CD8-CD45RO+ cells were sorted as the memory CD4+ T cells. Here immunoSEQ multiplex PCR was the method, and the copy in TCRdb shows in-frame clones only, minus some. Of about 82,000 clones listed, more than 70% were seen once; the top ten hold around 0.84%. The sample consisted of memory CD4+ T cells from blood. The source of these receptors is an adult in good health and CMV-seronegative.

In this sample, this clone turned up once. The rearrangement joins TRBV5-4 to TRBJ2-5, with D possibly called TRBD1 or TRBD2 (5 bases each). The V gene lost 4 bases and the J gene lost 4 bases, with 26 bases spanning the gap. Germline CDR1 and CDR2: SGHNT and YYREEE (reference sequence). The CDR3 is made up of 18 amino acids. The CDR3 DNA is TGTGCCAGCAGCCAACGCAGCACGGCGCGGGTGGGGGTAGAGACCCAGTACTTC. Translated: CASSQRSTARVGVETQYF.

This clone came up a few times. The chain is built from TRBV2 and TRBJ1-5, with D uncertain. Deletions cut 4 bases from V and 2 bases from J, with 15 bases between. The V gene's germline CDR1 is SNHLY and CDR2 FYNNEI. CDR3 length: 16 residues. In DNA, the CDR3 is TGTGCCAGCAGTGGGATATCGGGAAATGGCAATCAGCCCCAGCATTTT. It yields the protein CASSGISGNGNQPQHF.

The gene calls are TRBV2 and TRBJ1-4, with D unclear. The ends were cut back, 8 bases at V and 3 bases at J, with 16 bases in the middle. This CDR3 has 15 residues. The germline V gene has CDR1 SNHLY and CDR2 FYNNEI. CDR3 sequence (DNA): TGTGCCAGCCTAGGTGTTCCTTCGGCTAATGAAAAACTGTTTTTT. This encodes CASLGVPSANEKLFF.

The CDR3 spells CASSVGIGGAGSETQYF. CDR3 nucleotides: TGTGCCAGCAGCGTAGGTATCGGGGGGGCAGGTTCCGAGACCCAGTACTTC. This sequence joins TRBV9 and TRBJ2-5; 8 bases are shared with TRBD2. Germline V gene data show CDR1 as SGDLS and CDR2 as YYNGEE. Trimming removed 0 bases from V and 5 bases from J; junction bases left unmatched: 12. The CDR3 runs 17 residues. Filled out from reference TRBV9 and TRBJ2-5, the complete variable domain reads DSGVTQTPKHLITATGQRVTLRCSPRSGDLSVYWYQQSLDQGLQFLIQYYNGEERAKGNILERFSAQQFPDLHSELNLSSLELGDSALYFCASSVGIGGAGSETQYFGPGTRLLVL.

The V and J genes are TRBV29-1 and TRBJ2-5, with 7 bases identical to TRBD2. J lost 5 bases, V lost 7 bases, and 7 bases had no gene match. Germline lookup yields CDR1 SQVTM and CDR2 ANQGSEA. This CDR3 comprises 12 residues. Here the CDR3 DNA reads TGCAGCGGAGTGGGAGGGGACGAGACCCAGTACTTC. Its translation is CSGVGGDETQYF. Based on the CDR3 plus reference TRBV29-1 and TRBJ2-5, the full variable domain is SAVISQKPSRDICQRGTSLTIQCQVDSQVTMMFWYRQQPGQSLTLIATANQGSEATYESGFVIDKFPISRPNLTFSTLTVSNMSPEDSSIYLCSGVGGDETQYFGPGTRLLVL.

CDR3: CASSSVEDGYTF. The CDR3 DNA sequence: TGTGCCAGCAGCTCGGTTGAAGATGGCTACACCTTC. This sequence joins TRBV5-8 and TRBJ1-2; D ambiguous. This CDR3 is 12 amino acids long. Trimming stripped 3 bases from V and 6 bases from J, with 9 bases between. Germline loops: CDR1 SGHTS, CDR2 YDEGEE.

The chain recombines TRBV28 with TRBJ1-2; D might be TRBD1 (5 bases). CDR1 MDHEN and CDR2 SYDVKM come from the germline V gene. The ends were cut back, 4 bases at V and 5 bases at J, with 26 bases in the middle. CDR3 size: 18 residues. CDR3 in amino acids: CASSYPSPTAPRIYGYTF. The CDR3 nucleotides are TGTGCCAGCAGTTATCCTTCGCCGACAGCCCCCAGAATATATGGCTACACCTTC.

CDR3 protein: CASTADSRNTEAFF. CDR3 coding DNA: TGTGCCAGCACCGCGGACAGCCGGAACACTGAAGCTTTCTTT. The rearrangement links TRBV6-6 to TRBJ1-1; D is perhaps TRBD1 (6 bases). Trimming pared 7 bases from V and 1 base from J, leaving 13 bases between. CDR1 MNHNY and CDR2 SVGAGI come from the germline V gene (reference sequence). The CDR3 has 14 residues.

The table lists this clone with a few counts. The chain couples TRBV5-4 to TRBJ1-1, with D tentatively TRBD1 (5 bases). Germline CDR1 is SGHNT and CDR2 is YYREEE (reference sequence). The germline V and J ends were trimmed by 1 base and 1 base, with 14 bases remaining between them. The CDR3 consists of 16 residues. The DNA for the CDR3 is TGTGCCAGCAGCTTGTGGGGAGGGGCACGGAACACTGAAGCTTTCTTT. Translation: CASSLWGGARNTEAFF.

The chain has TRBV6-5 and TRBJ1-1; 7 nucleotides align to TRBD1. After removal of 7 bases from V and 14 bases from J, the junction contained 16 bases not matched to a gene. There are 13 residues in the CDR3. Germline assignment: CDR1 MNHEY and CDR2 SVGAGI. The CDR3 region is CASTLLLGTAFFF. Here the CDR3 DNA reads TGTGCCAGCACCCTCCTTCTCGGGACAGCGTTCTTCTTT.

The chain employs TRBV6-1 and TRBJ1-5; weak D call: TRBD1 (5 bases). This CDR3 comprises 19 residues. Trimming shortened V by 4 bases and J by 5 bases, and 27 bases separated the two germline ends. Looked up from germline, CDR1 is MNHNS and CDR2 is SASEGT. The CDR3: CASSGFLQTYGGRDQPQHF. The CDR3 DNA reads TGTGCCAGCAGTGGGTTCTTACAGACATATGGAGGCAGGGATCAGCCCCAGCATTTT.

CDR3: CASSPKIPGLARNNEQFF. The CDR3 bases are TGTGCCAGCAGCCCGAAAATACCGGGACTAGCGCGTAACAATGAGCAGTTCTTC. V gene TRBV5-4 combines with J gene TRBJ2-1; 10 bases map to TRBD2. Germline CDR1 is SGHNT and CDR2 is YYREEE (reference sequence). This CDR3 has 18 amino acids. V trimming: 4 bases; J trimming: 5 bases; junction bases outside the gene matches: 15.

The rearrangement links TRBV6-5 to TRBJ1-2; D call uncertain. The CDR3 is 13 residues long. V was clipped by 6 bases and J by 5 bases, with 13 bases between them. Per germline, CDR1 MNHEY and CDR2 SVGAGI. CDR3 in DNA: TGTGCCAGCAGATTTAACAGCGGATATGGCTACACCTTC. Amino acid sequence: CASRFNSGYGYTF.

The V gene is TRBV6-5, the J gene TRBJ1-3; D not certain. CDR3 length: 14 amino acids. Germline assignment: CDR1 MNHEY and CDR2 SVGAGI. Trimming removed 6 bases at V and 0 bases at J, with 9 bases between. The CDR3 here is CASSSSLSGNTIYF. For the CDR3, the DNA is TGTGCCAGCAGCTCCAGCCTCTCTGGAAACACCATATATTTT.

The rearrangement joins TRBV6-1 to TRBJ1-2; no reliable D call. This CDR3 contains 16 residues. The germline CDR1 and CDR2 sequences are MNHNS and SASEGT. V was pared by 0 bases and J by 0 bases, with 11 bases between. Written as DNA, the CDR3 is TGTGCCAGCAGTGAAGCAGTGGTTGGGGCTAACTATGGCTACACCTTC. This sequence encodes CASSEAVVGANYGYTF.

V gene TRBV14 combines with J gene TRBJ2-5, with D hard to call. Trimming took 1 base from V and 5 from J, leaving 5 bases between them. This CDR3 region has 12 residues. Germline-derived CDR1 and CDR2 are SGHDN and FVKESK. The CDR3 nucleotides read TGTGCCAGCAGCCAAGTTTTCGAGACCCAGTACTTC. This translates into CASSQVFETQYF.

V usage is TRBV7-2 and J usage is TRBJ2-5; either TRBD1 or TRBD2 may fit D (5 bases each). Per the germline V gene, CDR1 is SGHTA and CDR2 is FQGNSA. The CDR3 extends over 14 amino acids. V was cut by 3 bases and J by 4 bases, with 12 bases left in between. DNA of the CDR3: TGTGCCAGCAGCTTGAAGGTTGGGGGAGAGACCCAGTACTTC. This translates into CASSLKVGGETQYF.

The rearrangement uses TRBV11-1 and TRBJ1-3, with D unresolved. The V gene's germline CDR1 is SGHAT and CDR2 FQDESV (reference sequence). The CDR3 spans 14 residues. Trimming shortened V by 1 base and J by 2 bases, and 6 bases separated the two germline ends. The CDR3 loop reads CASSLVSTGNTIYF. The DNA of the CDR3 is TGTGCCAGCAGCTTAGTGTCCACTGGAAACACCATATATTTT.

The chain is built from TRBV5-4 and TRBJ2-1; D is uncertain. This CDR3 region has 12 residues. Trimming stripped 4 bases from V and 10 bases from J, with 12 bases between. Germline lookup yields CDR1 SGHNT and CDR2 YYREEE (reference sequence). In nucleotides, the CDR3 is TGTGCCAGCAGCCCTAGGACGGAAGAGCAGTTCTTC. Residues: CASSPRTEEQFF. Based on the CDR3 plus reference TRBV5-4 and TRBJ2-1, the full variable domain is ETGVTQSPTHLIKTRGQQVTLRCSSQSGHNTVSWYQQALGQGPQFIFQYYREEENGRGNFPPRFSGLQFPNYSSELNVNALELDDSALYLCASSPRTEEQFFGPGTRLTVL.

The V gene is TRBV6-1, the J gene TRBJ2-1, with D possibly TRBD1 on 6 matching bases. Germline assignment: CDR1 MNHNS and CDR2 SASEGT. This CDR3 has 14 residues. Trimming removed 9 bases from V and 4 bases from J, with 16 bases in between. The CDR3 loop is CASGRGGKYNEQFF. DNA of the CDR3: TGTGCCAGTGGACGAGGGGGTAAATACAATGAGCAGTTCTTC.

To note about this clone: Other DNA sequences in this sample translate to the same CDR3. The chain couples TRBV11-2 to TRBJ2-7; 8 bases fit TRBD1. The trim removed 5 bases at V and 7 bases at J, leaving 4 bases unmatched. Germline CDR1 SGHAT, CDR2 FQNNGV. This CDR3 comprises 12 residues. CDR3 coding DNA: TGTGCCAGCAGCCCCGACAGGGGAGAGCAGTACTTC. This translates into CASSPDRGEQYF.

This clone was seen just once. V is TRBV18 and J is TRBJ1-3, with D possibly matching TRBD1 (5 bases). From germline, CDR1 is KGHSH and CDR2 LQKENI. The CDR3 is 16 amino acids. V was cut by 3 bases and J by 3 bases, with 15 bases left in between. The CDR3, as DNA: TGTGCCAGCTCACCCTCCCCCGGGGCCGGTGGAAACACCATATATTTT. Its translation is CASSPSPGAGGNTIYF.

The V and J genes are TRBV2 and TRBJ2-5, with D possibly matching TRBD1 (6 bases). V dropped 6 bases and J dropped 1 base, with 9 bases sitting between them. CDR3 length equals 13 residues. The germline gives CDR1 SNHLY, CDR2 FYNNEI. The DNA for the CDR3 is TGTGCCAGCAGGACACAGGGCCAAGAGACCCAGTACTTC. This gives the protein CASRTQGQETQYF.

V usage is TRBV7-9 and J usage is TRBJ1-1; no clear D. Trimming stripped 1 base from V and 11 bases from J, with 17 bases between. Germline lookup yields CDR1 SEHNR and CDR2 FQNEAQ (reference sequence). The CDR3 runs 14 residues. The CDR3 is CASSLELVEGTAFF. In DNA, the CDR3 is TGTGCCAGCAGCTTAGAGCTGGTGGAGGGCACGGCTTTCTTT.

The genes are TRBV6-5 and TRBJ2-3, with D tentatively TRBD1 (6 bases). The CDR3 sequence is 15 residues long. Germline V CDR1 and CDR2: MNHEY, SVGAGI. V lost 2 bases, J lost 3 bases, and 12 bases lay in between. Written as DNA, the CDR3 is TGTGCCAGCAGTTACAACCCAGGGGTAACAGATACGCAGTATTTT. It yields the protein CASSYNPGVTDTQYF.